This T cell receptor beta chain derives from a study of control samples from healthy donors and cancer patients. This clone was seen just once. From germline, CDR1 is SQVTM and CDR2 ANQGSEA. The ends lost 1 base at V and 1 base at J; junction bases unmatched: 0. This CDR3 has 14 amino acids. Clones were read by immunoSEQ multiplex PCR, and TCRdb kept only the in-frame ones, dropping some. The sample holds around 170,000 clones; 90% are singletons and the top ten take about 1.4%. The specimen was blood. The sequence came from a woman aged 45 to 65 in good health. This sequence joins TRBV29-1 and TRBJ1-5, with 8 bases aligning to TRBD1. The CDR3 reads CSVEGQGSNQPQHF. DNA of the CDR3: TGCAGCGTTGAAGGACAGGGGAGCAATCAGCCCCAGCATTTT.